Below are 24 T cell receptor beta chains sequenced from a single sample in a study of a mutant IDH1 vaccine in newly diagnosed glioma. As to time point: week 35, safety follow-up. Doses of 300 ug of mutant IDH1 20-mer peptide were given with topical imiquimod. Assay: immunoSEQ multiplex PCR; the TCRdb copy retains only in-frame clones and omits some. The table includes about 50,000 clones, roughly 84% detected once. Which antigens these TCRs recognize remains unknown. The material was PBMCs, obtained from a glioma patient whose treatment included an IDH1 peptide vaccine. The receptors come from a woman aged 18-35 years with glioma.

The rearrangement joins TRBV10-3 to TRBJ1-1, with 9 bases lining up with TRBD1. This CDR3 spans 15 amino acids. Germline V gene lookup returns CDR1 ENHRY and CDR2 SYGVKD. After removal of 2 bases from V and 7 bases from J, the junction contained 8 bases not matched to a gene. The CDR3 bases are TGTGCCATCAGTGAGGGAACAGGGGGCGTCGGTGAAGCTTTCTTT. Translation gives CAISEGTGGVGEAFF.

The gene calls are TRBV10-2 and TRBJ2-1, with a weak D call TRBD2 (5 bases). Per germline, CDR1 WSHSY and CDR2 SAAADI. The CDR3 spans 14 residues. Trimming left V 8 bases short and J 7 bases short, with 18 bases between. The CDR3 sequence: CASYDYGEANEQFF. For the CDR3, the DNA is TGCGCCAGCTACGATTACGGGGAAGCGAATGAGCAGTTCTTC.

This clone came up a few times. The chain is built from TRBV7-9 and TRBJ1-1, with D uncertain. The germline CDR1 and CDR2 sequences are SEHNR and FQNEAQ (reference sequence). The CDR3 has 14 amino acids. V shed 2 bases and J shed 0 bases, with 7 bases lying between them. The CDR3 nucleotides are TGTGCCAGCAGCTTATCCCGGTTGAACACTGAAGCTTTCTTT. Translation: CASSLSRLNTEAFF.

This chain uses TRBV5-6 with TRBJ2-1; 11 bases map to TRBD2. After removal of 0 bases from V and 7 bases from J, the junction contained 12 bases not matched to a gene. In germline, CDR1 is SGHDT, CDR2 YYEEEE. The CDR3 totals 18 residues. Here the CDR3 DNA reads TGTGCCAGCAGCTTGGGGCTAGCGGGAGGATCCGCTTTGAATGAGCAGTTCTTC. Residues: CASSLGLAGGSALNEQFF.

This chain joins TRBV30 and TRBJ1-2; TRBD1 might be the D (5 bases). Germline CDR1 is GTSNPN and CDR2 is SVGIG (reference sequence). Trimming shortened V by 1 base and J by 4 bases, and 10 bases separated the two germline ends. The CDR3 covers 13 residues. The CDR3 sequence: CAWSAGTPYGYTF. CDR3 nucleotide sequence: TGTGCCTGGAGTGCCGGGACCCCCTATGGCTACACCTTC.

The V and J genes are TRBV11-2 and TRBJ2-7; 7 bases agree with TRBD1. The germline gives CDR1 SGHAT, CDR2 FQNNGV. The CDR3 is 14 amino acids. The J segment lost 7 bases and the V segment lost 5 bases, leaving 11 bases of the junction unmatched. The CDR3 DNA reads TGTGCCAGCAGCCACGGGACAGCCTCCGGAGAGCAGTACTTC. It codes for CASSHGTASGEQYF.

V gene TRBV7-9 combines with J gene TRBJ2-7; TRBD2 agrees at 8 bases. Germline V gives CDR1 SEHNR, CDR2 FQNEAQ (reference sequence). V lost 4 bases to trimming and J lost 2 bases; unmatched junction nucleotides: 10. The CDR3 totals 16 residues. CDR3 residues: CASSSSDGGGPYEQYF. The CDR3 bases are TGTGCCAGCAGCTCCTCGGACGGCGGGGGGCCCTACGAGCAGTACTTC.

The rearrangement links TRBV7-9 to TRBJ1-4; D is unresolved. Trimming pared 2 bases from V and 8 bases from J, leaving 12 bases between. Germline V gene lookup returns CDR1 SEHNR and CDR2 FQNEAQ (reference sequence). The CDR3 sequence is 14 residues long. CDR3: CASSLRGGGEKLFF. The CDR3 nucleotides read TGTGCCAGCAGCTTACGGGGAGGCGGGGAAAAACTGTTTTTT.

V usage is TRBV29-1 and J usage is TRBJ1-2; 7 bases align to TRBD1. The trim removed 6 bases at V and 7 bases at J, leaving 5 bases unmatched. CDR3 length: 11 amino acids. Germline values: CDR1 SQVTM, CDR2 ANQGSEA. CDR3 nucleotides: TGCAGCGTCTTGACAGGGACTGGCTACACCTTC. It yields the protein CSVLTGTGYTF.

The chain recombines TRBV5-1 with TRBJ2-7; D is undetermined. The CDR3 totals 15 residues. The germline CDR1 and CDR2 sequences are SGHRS and YFSETQ. The V end was cut by 0 bases, the J end by 3 bases, with 13 bases between. CDR3 loop: CASSLVASSLYEQYF. The DNA for the CDR3 is TGCGCCAGCAGCTTGGTGGCTAGTAGTCTCTACGAGCAGTACTTC.

The V call is TRBV9, the J call TRBJ2-3; tentatively, D is TRBD1 (5 bases). The CDR3 is 11 amino acids. In germline, CDR1 is SGDLS, CDR2 YYNGEE. V lost 7 bases and J lost 4, with 7 bases in between. In DNA form, the CDR3 reads TGTGCCAGCGGCAGGGCAGATACGCAGTATTTT. It encodes CASGRADTQYF.

The rearrangement uses TRBV29-1 and TRBJ1-2; no firm D call. Per the germline V gene, CDR1 is SQVTM and CDR2 is ANQGSEA. The ends were cut back, 6 bases at V and 8 bases at J, with 22 bases in the middle. The CDR3 runs 14 residues. CDR3 coding DNA: TGCAGCGTAGGCCCGGCGTCAAAGCTCGGGGGCTACACCTTC. Protein sequence: CSVGPASKLGGYTF.

The rearrangement joins TRBV19 to TRBJ1-1; D unresolved. CDR1 is LNHDA, CDR2 SQIVND, per germline (reference sequence). V was cut by 1 base and J by 6 bases, with 9 bases left in between. The CDR3 is made up of 13 amino acids. For the CDR3, the DNA is TGTGCCAGTAGTATAGCGACAATCTCTGAAGCTTTCTTT. Protein sequence: CASSIATISEAFF.

This clone was seen once. The chain combines TRBV6-5 with TRBJ1-4; 8 bases line up with TRBD1. Per the germline V gene, CDR1 is MNHEY and CDR2 is SVGAGI. This CDR3 spans 14 amino acids. Trimming at V came to 5 bases and at J to 3 bases, leaving 2 bases not matched to a gene. The CDR3 loop is CASSPGQANEKLFF. As DNA, the CDR3 is TGTGCCAGCAGTCCGGGACAGGCTAATGAAAAACTGTTTTTT.

DNA for the CDR3: TGTGCCTGGAGTCTCGGGGCGGGGAGCACAGATACGCAGTATTTT. Protein sequence: CAWSLGAGSTDTQYF. V gene TRBV30 combines with J gene TRBJ2-3; a weak D match, TRBD2 (6 bases). CDR3 size: 15 residues. Between the trimmed V and J ends, which lost 2 bases and 0 bases, there was a span of 12 bases. Germline CDR1 is GTSNPN and CDR2 is SVGIG (reference sequence).

CDR3 sequence: CASSHHPPGADSEQYF. Here the CDR3 DNA reads TGCGCCAGCAGCCATCACCCCCCGGGGGCAGACTCCGAGCAGTACTTC. This chain links TRBV4-1 with TRBJ2-7; D is tentatively TRBD1 or TRBD2 (6 bases each). This CDR3 has 16 amino acids. Germline values: CDR1 MGHRA, CDR2 YSYEKL. Trimming left V 3 bases short and J 6 bases short, with 21 bases between.

To note about this clone: Other nucleotide sequences from this sample produce the same CDR3. The V gene is TRBV9, the J gene TRBJ2-1; 9 positions agree with TRBD2. V lost 0 bases, J lost 4 bases, and 2 bases stayed unmatched. CDR3 length: 15 residues. Germline CDR1 SGDLS, CDR2 YYNGEE. This CDR3 reads CASSVGLAGYNEQFF. CDR3 DNA sequence: TGTGCCAGCAGCGTAGGGCTAGCGGGGTACAATGAGCAGTTCTTC.

The chain uses TRBV5-5 and TRBJ1-2, with TRBD1 matching over 7 bases. CDR1 is SGHKS and CDR2 is YYEKEE in the germline V gene (reference sequence). V was clipped by 4 bases and J by 3 bases; unmatched bases: 6. CDR3 length: 14 amino acids. Written as DNA, the CDR3 is TGTGCCAGCAGCCCAGGGGGGCCCTACTATGGCTACACCTTC. Translation: CASSPGGPYYGYTF.

The CDR3 DNA reads TGTGCCTCAGACAGGGGGCGAGGCTACACCTTC. Translation gives CASDRGRGYTF. The chain combines TRBV30 with TRBJ1-2, with 10 bases matching TRBD1. The CDR3 totals 11 residues. V lost 7 bases and J lost 8; bases outside the gene matches: 4. CDR1 is GTSNPN and CDR2 is SVGIG in the germline V gene (reference sequence).

The chain has TRBV30 and TRBJ1-1; D gene ambiguous. The CDR3 contains 11 residues. CDR1 and CDR2 from the germline V gene are GTSNPN and SVGIG (reference sequence). V lost 0 bases and J 8 bases, leaving 7 bases between the germline ends. For the CDR3, the DNA is TGTGCCTGGAGTGTAAAGGCAGAAGCTTTCTTT. This codes for CAWSVKAEAFF.

The chain employs TRBV27 and TRBJ1-6; 8 nucleotides align to TRBD1. There are 14 residues in the CDR3. V dropped 10 bases and J dropped 2; count of bases not matched to a gene: 4. The germline V gene has CDR1 MNHEY and CDR2 SMNVEV (reference sequence). The chain's CDR3 is CATRGPTYNSPLHF. As DNA, the CDR3 is TGTGCCACCAGGGGGCCTACCTATAATTCACCCCTCCACTTT.

The V call is TRBV29-1, the J call TRBJ1-3; no clear D gene. Germline CDR1 is SQVTM and CDR2 is ANQGSEA. Trimming stripped 5 bases from V and 0 bases from J, with 14 bases between. The CDR3 has 15 residues. The CDR3 DNA sequence: TGCAGCGTTAGAGATCGGATACACTCTGGAAACACCATATATTTT. Translated: CSVRDRIHSGNTIYF.

The chain carries TRBV9 and TRBJ1-5; tentative D call: TRBD1 (6 bases). Germline values: CDR1 SGDLS, CDR2 YYNGEE. CDR3 size: 15 residues. V lost 0 bases to trimming and J lost 7 bases, with 14 bases between them. The CDR3 nucleotides read TGTGCCAGCAGCGTAGGAACAGGGTTGGGCCAGCCCCAGCATTTT. It encodes CASSVGTGLGQPQHF.

The chain couples TRBV30 to TRBJ1-1, with D possibly TRBD1 on 5 matching bases. This CDR3 is 13 amino acids long. V shed 4 bases and J shed 5 bases, with 14 bases lying between them. The germline gives CDR1 GTSNPN, CDR2 SVGIG (reference sequence). The CDR3 protein is CAWTRDSETEAFF. CDR3 coding DNA: TGTGCCTGGACCCGGGACTCAGAGACTGAAGCTTTCTTT.